Following are 15 T cell receptor beta chains from one sample sequenced in a study of T cells in narcolepsy. Only in-frame clones appear in the TCRdb table, and some are missing; sequencing was by immunoSEQ multiplex PCR. The sample yields around 32,000 clones, 75% to 85% seen once. The sequenced sample consisted of CD45RA- memory CD4+ T cells from PBMCs. These TCRs come from a human donor with narcolepsy.

This chain uses TRBV20-1 with TRBJ1-2; D unclear. The CDR3 covers 11 residues. V lost 5 bases and J 2 bases, leaving 6 bases between the germline ends. Germline V gives CDR1 DFQATT, CDR2 SNEGSKA (reference sequence). The CDR3 DNA follows: TGCAGTGCTCACAGCAACTATGGCTACACCTTC. Its protein is CSAHSNYGYTF.

The CDR3 nucleotides are TGTGCCAAAGCGGGGTTCCATGGCTACACCTTC. Protein sequence: CAKAGFHGYTF. The chain employs TRBV30 and TRBJ1-2; D is unclear. The germline V gene has CDR1 GTSNPN and CDR2 SVGIG (reference sequence). This CDR3 comprises 11 residues. Deletions cut 8 bases from V and 6 bases from J, with 13 bases between. The entire variable domain, with the rest obtained from reference TRBV30 and TRBJ1-2, is as follows: SQTIHQWPATLVQPVGSPLSLECTVEGTSNPNLYWYRQAAGRGLQLLFYSVGIGQISSEVPQNLSASRPQDRQFILSSKKLLLSDSGFYLCAKAGFHGYTFGSGTRLTVV.

The chain uses TRBV14 and TRBJ2-1, with 10 bases that match TRBD2. The CDR3 has 16 residues. Germline lookup yields CDR1 SGHDN and CDR2 FVKESK. With 2 bases clipped from V and 5 bases from J, the junction kept 6 bases outside the gene matches. CDR3 DNA sequence: TGTGCCAGCAGCCAATTACTAGCGGGATACGACAATGAGCAGTTCTTC. Protein sequence: CASSQLLAGYDNEQFF.

The chain uses TRBV21-1 and TRBJ2-7; the D call TRBD1 from the table was never checked on the DNA. TRBV21-1 counts as a pseudogene. The CDR3 is 13 amino acids. The CDR3 DNA follows: TGTGCCAGCAGCAACCCGGGACACTACGAGCAGTACTTC. Its translation: CASSNPGHYEQYF.

This clone was recorded only once. The rearrangement uses TRBV4-2 and TRBJ1-5; the D is unclear. With 0 bases removed from V and 4 bases from J, the gap between germline ends came to 10 bases. Germline values: CDR1 LGHNA, CDR2 YNFKEQ. The CDR3 covers 15 residues. In DNA, the CDR3 is TGTGCCAGCAGCCAAGATCTGGGAACTAATCAGCCCCAGCATTTT. Protein product: CASSQDLGTNQPQHF.

The chain recombines TRBV7-9 with TRBJ1-5; D call uncertain. This CDR3 is built from 15 residues. Germline V gene data show CDR1 as SEHNR and CDR2 as FQNEAQ (reference sequence). V was pared by 5 bases and J by 4 bases, with 15 bases between. DNA of the CDR3: TGTGCCAGCAGCGCGGGCGGGCCGGGGAATCAGCCCCAGCATTTT. Translation gives CASSAGGPGNQPQHF.

This sequence joins TRBV7-2 and TRBJ1-1, with TRBD1 as a possible D gene (5 bases). CDR1 is SGHTA, CDR2 FQGNSA, per germline. The CDR3 length is 14 residues. V gave up 6 bases and J gave up 0 bases, with 11 bases separating them. The CDR3 nucleotides are TGTGCCAGCAGGAAACAGGACATGAACACTGAAGCTTTCTTT. Its translation is CASRKQDMNTEAFF.

The sample holds a few counts of this clone. The chain links TRBV2 to TRBJ2-2, with TRBD2 identical over 8 bases. Germline trimming cut 7 bases from V and 13 bases from J; bases unmatched to any gene: 14. There are 14 residues in the CDR3. Germline values: CDR1 SNHLY, CDR2 FYNNEI. The CDR3 region is CASNDREGVGALFF. The CDR3 bases are TGTGCCAGCAATGACCGGGAGGGGGTAGGTGCGCTGTTTTTT.

The rearrangement joins TRBV28 to TRBJ2-5, with unresolved D. Germline V gives CDR1 MDHEN, CDR2 SYDVKM. This CDR3 is 14 amino acids long. V was cut by 6 bases and J by 2 bases, with 13 bases left in between. As DNA, the CDR3 is TGTGCCAGCAGACCGTTGGCAGGACAAGAGACCCAGTACTTC. Its protein is CASRPLAGQETQYF.

This clone was recorded once. This chain uses TRBV7-8 with TRBJ1-2; D is undetermined. Looked up from germline, CDR1 is SGHVS and CDR2 is FQNEAQ. Trimming shortened V by 5 bases and J by 5 bases, and 18 bases separated the two germline ends. The CDR3 has 15 residues. The CDR3 DNA is TGTGCCAGCAGCATCCGGGCCGAGACCGGGTATGGCTACACCTTC. Protein product: CASSIRAETGYGYTF.

In nucleotides, the CDR3 is TGTGCCAGCAGTTTGCCGTCAATGTACGAGCAGTACTTC. As protein: CASSLPSMYEQYF. V gene TRBV28 combines with J gene TRBJ2-7; no firm D call. Germline CDR1 reads MDHEN; CDR2 reads SYDVKM. V was shortened by 3 bases and J by 4 bases, with 10 bases between the two germline ends. The length of the CDR3 is 13 residues.

The V call is TRBV4-3, the J call TRBJ1-1; the D gene is possibly TRBD1 (5 bases). This CDR3 contains 12 residues. The germline V gene has CDR1 LGHNA and CDR2 YSLEER. V lost 0 bases and J 8 bases, leaving 7 bases between the germline ends. CDR3 region: CASSQEGVEAFF. The CDR3 bases are TGCGCCAGCAGCCAAGAGGGGGTCGAAGCTTTCTTT.

The rearrangement uses TRBV19 and TRBJ1-3; no clear D. CDR3 length: 13 residues. Germline V gene sequence: CDR1 LNHDA, CDR2 SQIVND (reference sequence). The V gene lost 8 bases and the J gene lost 2 bases, with 10 bases spanning the gap. Written as DNA, the CDR3 is TGTGCCAGTGCACTGGACGCTGGAAACACCATATATTTT. Translating gives CASALDAGNTIYF.

The J gene is TRBJ1-2, the V gene TRBV27; 8 nucleotides match TRBD1. The germline V gene encodes CDR1 MNHEY and CDR2 SMNVEV (reference sequence). V lost 2 bases to trimming and J lost 5 bases; unmatched junction nucleotides: 10. The CDR3 spans 16 residues. The CDR3 nucleotides are TGTGCCAGCAGTTTAAAGGGGCAGGGGGCCTATTATGGCTACACCTTC. Its protein product is CASSLKGQGAYYGYTF.

The CDR3 DNA follows: TGTGCCAGTAGTATAGACCGAGCCCTTAATGAAAAACTGTTTTTT. This codes for CASSIDRALNEKLFF. The V and J genes are TRBV19 and TRBJ1-4; D is undetermined. The CDR3 contains 15 residues. V lost 0 bases and J lost 4, with 9 bases in between. Germline CDR1 is LNHDA and CDR2 is SQIVND (reference sequence).